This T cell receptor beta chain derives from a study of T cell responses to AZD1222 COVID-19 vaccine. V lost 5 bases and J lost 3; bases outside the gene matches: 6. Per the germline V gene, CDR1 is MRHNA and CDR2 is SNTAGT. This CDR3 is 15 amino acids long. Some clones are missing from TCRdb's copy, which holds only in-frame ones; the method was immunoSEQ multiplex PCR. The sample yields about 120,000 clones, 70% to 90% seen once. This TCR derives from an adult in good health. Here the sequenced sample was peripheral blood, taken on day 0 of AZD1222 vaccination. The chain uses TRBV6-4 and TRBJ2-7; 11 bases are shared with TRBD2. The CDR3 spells CASSKLAGELYEQYF. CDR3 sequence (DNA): TGTGCCAGCAGTAAACTAGCGGGAGAGCTCTACGAGCAGTACTTC.